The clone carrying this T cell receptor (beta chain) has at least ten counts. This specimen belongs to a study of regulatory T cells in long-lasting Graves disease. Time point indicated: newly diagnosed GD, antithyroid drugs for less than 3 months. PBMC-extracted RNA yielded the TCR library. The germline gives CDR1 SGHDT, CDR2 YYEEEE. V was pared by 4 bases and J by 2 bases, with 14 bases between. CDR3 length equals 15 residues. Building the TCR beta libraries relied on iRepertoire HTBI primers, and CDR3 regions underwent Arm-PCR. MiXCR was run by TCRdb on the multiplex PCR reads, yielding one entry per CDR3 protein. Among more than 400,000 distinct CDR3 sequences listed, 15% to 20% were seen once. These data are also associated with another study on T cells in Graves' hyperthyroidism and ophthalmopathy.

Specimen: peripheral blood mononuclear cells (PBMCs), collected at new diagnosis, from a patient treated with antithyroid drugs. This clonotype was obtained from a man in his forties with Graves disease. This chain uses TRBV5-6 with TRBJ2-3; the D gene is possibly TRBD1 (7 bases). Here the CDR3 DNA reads TGTGCCAGCAGCCGCGGGACAGAGGACACAGATACGCAGTATTTT. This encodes CASSRGTEDTDTQYF.